The 5 T cell receptor beta chains reported below all come from one sample, sequenced in a study of control samples from healthy donors and cancer patients. Using immunoSEQ multiplex PCR, the repertoire was profiled, and TCRdb retains in-frame clones only, with some absent. The table records roughly 100,000 clones, about 83% of them present only once. Sequences were obtained from blood. The origin of the receptors is a woman between 50 and 59 years old in good health.

The rearrangement joins TRBV25-1 to TRBJ2-1; 11 positions match TRBD2. The V segment lost 3 bases and the J segment 7 bases; nucleotides outside the gene matches: 5. CDR3 size: 15 residues. Germline V gene sequence: CDR1 MGHDK, CDR2 SYGVNS. Written as DNA, the CDR3 is TGTGCCAGCAGTGACCCTAGCGGGAGGCGAAATGAGCAGTTCTTC. It specifies CASSDPSGRRNEQFF.

V usage is TRBV21-1 and J usage is TRBJ2-2; the table's D call, TRBD2, was not checked against the DNA. TRBV21-1 constitutes a pseudogene. The CDR3 runs to 20 residues. CDR3 residues: CARPTGGPGATSDGTGELFF. CDR3 DNA sequence: TGTGCCCGCCCCACGGGGGGCCCGGGGGCAACTAGCGACGGCACCGGGGAGCTGTTTTTT.

The CDR3 coding sequence is TGTGCCAGCAGCGCGACTAGCGGGAGTTCCCCCGAGCAGTTCTTC. Its protein product is CASSATSGSSPEQFF. The chain carries TRBV7-9 and TRBJ2-1, with TRBD2 matching 12 bases. The CDR3 covers 15 residues. V shed 5 bases, J shed 10 bases, and the junction held 9 bases outside the gene matches. CDR1 is SEHNR and CDR2 is FQNEAQ in the germline V gene (reference sequence).

The chain combines TRBV7-3 with TRBJ1-1; D possibly corresponds to TRBD1 (6 bases). The CDR3 sequence is 13 residues long. Trimming left V 4 bases short and J 2 bases short, with 8 bases between. Germline CDR1 SGHTA, CDR2 FQGTGA. The CDR3 reads CASSSGANTEAFF. The CDR3 DNA follows: TGTGCCAGCAGCTCAGGGGCTAACACTGAAGCTTTCTTT.

In DNA, the CDR3 is TGTGCCAGCAGTTTATACAGCATGCAGCCCCAGCATTTT. Its protein product is CASSLYSMQPQHF. The chain combines TRBV28 with TRBJ1-5; D gene uncertain. CDR3 length: 13 residues. V was shortened by 1 base and J by 7 bases, with 8 bases between the two germline ends. Looked up from germline, CDR1 is MDHEN and CDR2 is SYDVKM. Using reference TRBV28 and TRBJ1-5 for the parts outside the CDR3, the full variable domain is DVKVTQSSRYLVKRTGEKVFLECVQDMDHENMFWYRQDPGLGLRLIYFSYDVKMKEKGDIPEGYSVSREKKERFSLILESASTNQTSMYLCASSLYSMQPQHFGDGTRLSIL.